This T cell receptor (beta chain) is from a study of CD8 T cells in ankylosing spondylitis. Study-wide results and caveats: Significant enrichment of disease-linked clones was reportedly seen in matched ankylosing spondylitis synovial fluid.

Each TCR beta library was made by quantitative 5'-RACE that incorporated molecular barcodes. A single record per CDR3 protein comes from TCRdb applying MiXCR to the 5' RACE reads. The repertoire has 200,000 to 250,000 distinct CDR3 sequences, under 35% of them found once; the top ten carry roughly 4.2%. The CDR3 is 16 residues long. The germline gives CDR1 KGHSH, CDR2 LQKENI. With V trimmed by 0 bases and J by 1 base, 4 bases remained unmatched. Comment on this clonotype: The antigen is not known.

The TCR comes from a male donor with ankylosing spondylitis or in good health (not recorded which). The sequenced sample consisted of blood, either unsorted or a sorted T cell fraction (not recorded which). The chain recombines TRBV18 with TRBJ2-5; TRBD2 matches at 8 bases. CDR3 bases: TGTGCCAGCTCACCACCGGGACTAGGGGTCCAAGAGACCCAGTACTTC. Translated: CASSPPGLGVQETQYF.